This TCR beta chain is from a study of T cells in Graves' hyperthyroidism and ophthalmopathy. The hyperthyroidism was newly diagnosed and had lasted under 2 months; the patients were aged 18 to 65. Researchers took RNA transcripts and amplified the TCR beta CDR3 regions from them. HTBI primers were used for first-round RT-PCR of the TCR CDR3. Using its own MiXCR run on the multiplex PCR reads, TCRdb lists one record per CDR3 protein. The repertoire includes some 420,000 distinct CDR3 sequences, around 15% of them detected once, and roughly 4.8% sits in the top ten. A word on this clonotype: The junction departs from the called germline gene at one end, perhaps through a read error.

The CDR3 loop spans 16 amino acids. Germline lookup yields CDR1 LGHDT and CDR2 YNNKEL (reference sequence). This TCR came from a woman aged 18-29 years with Graves' hyperthyroidism. The rearrangement uses TRBV3-1 and TRBJ2-7; 7 bases agree with TRBD2. The source material was blood. CDR3 amino acids: CASSDFTGGTLYEQYF. The DNA for the CDR3 is TGCGCCAGCAGCGATTTTACGGGAGGAACCCTCTACGAGCAGTACTTC.